These 29 T cell receptor beta chains were all obtained from the same sample, sequenced in a study of T cell responses to AZD1222 COVID-19 vaccine. The table came from immunoSEQ multiplex PCR; TCRdb's copy has only in-frame clones and leaves some out. The sample lists roughly 97,000 clones, 85% to 95% occurring once. The source material was peripheral blood, sampled on day 0 of AZD1222 vaccination. The receptors stem from an adult in good health.

The CDR3 coding sequence is TGCAGTGCTAGTCTTGGGGGCTCCCGAGACATTCAGTACTTC. Its protein product is CSASLGGSRDIQYF. The chain uses TRBV20-1 and TRBJ2-4, with a tentative D call TRBD1 (6 bases). The CDR3 has 14 residues. The germline gives CDR1 DFQATT, CDR2 SNEGSKA (reference sequence). V gave up 3 bases and J gave up 8 bases, with 17 bases separating them.

V is TRBV5-4 and J is TRBJ2-1; D call uncertain. With 4 bases removed from V and 4 bases from J, the gap between germline ends came to 18 bases. Germline lookup yields CDR1 SGHNT and CDR2 YYREEE (reference sequence). The CDR3 totals 16 residues. CDR3 loop: CASSVRSGPEYNEQFF. The CDR3 region has the DNA TGTGCCAGCAGCGTCCGAAGTGGCCCGGAGTACAATGAGCAGTTCTTC.

The rearrangement joins TRBV19 to TRBJ2-2; no firm D call. CDR3 size: 14 residues. V lost 3 bases, J lost 0 bases, and 5 bases lay in between. Per germline, CDR1 LNHDA and CDR2 SQIVND (reference sequence). CDR3 in DNA: TGTGCCAGTAGTATCGCGGCGAACACCGGGGAGCTGTTTTTT. Protein product: CASSIAANTGELFF.

This chain links TRBV19 with TRBJ2-5; the match to TRBD2 covers 7 bases. Germline CDR1 reads LNHDA; CDR2 reads SQIVND (reference sequence). The CDR3 extends over 14 amino acids. V lost 5 bases and J lost 5; bases outside the gene matches: 8. Here the CDR3 DNA reads TGTGCCAGTAGTCAAGGGAGGGGTAAGGAGACCCAGTACTTC. It is translated as CASSQGRGKETQYF.

This chain uses TRBV11-2 with TRBJ2-2; TRBD1 might be the D (6 bases). The CDR3 length is 16 residues. V lost 4 bases and J 4 bases, leaving 16 bases between the germline ends. CDR1 and CDR2 (germline): SGHAT, FQNNGV. CDR3 bases: TGTGCCAGCAGCTCTTCCGGACAGTCGGGCACCGGGGAGCTGTTTTTT. It is translated as CASSSSGQSGTGELFF. The full variable domain, rest sourced from reference TRBV11-2 and TRBJ2-2, is EAGVAQSPRYKIIEKRQSVAFWCNPISGHATLYWYQQILGQGPKLLIQFQNNGVVDDSQLPKDRFSAERLKGVDSTLKIQPAKLEDSAVYLCASSSSGQSGTGELFFGEGSRLTVL.

This chain connects TRBV6-5 to TRBJ1-5; unclear D gene. Germline assignment: CDR1 MNHEY and CDR2 SVGAGI. The V gene lost 8 bases and the J gene lost 4 bases, with 9 bases spanning the gap. The CDR3 has 12 residues. The CDR3 DNA is TGTGCCAGCGGATTAAGAAATCAGCCCCAGCATTTT. Translating gives CASGLRNQPQHF.

This chain links TRBV4-2 with TRBJ2-3, with 15 positions matching TRBD2. Germline-derived CDR1 and CDR2 are LGHNA and YNFKEQ. J was trimmed by 3 bases and V by 4 bases; bases with no gene match: 5. The CDR3 is 17 residues long. The CDR3, as DNA: TGTGCCAGCAGCCCTGGACTAGCGGGAGGGGGGACAGATACGCAGTATTTT. Its protein product is CASSPGLAGGGTDTQYF.

The rearrangement joins TRBV27 to TRBJ2-7; TRBD2 agrees at 16 bases. CDR3 length: 15 residues. Germline CDR1 reads MNHEY; CDR2 reads SMNVEV (reference sequence). The trim removed 3 bases at V and 7 bases at J, leaving 3 bases unmatched. CDR3 residues: CASSFTGLAGGEQYF. For the CDR3, the DNA is TGTGCCAGCAGTTTCACGGGACTAGCGGGAGGGGAGCAGTACTTC.

The chain has TRBV6-4 and TRBJ1-1; no firm D call. This CDR3 has 13 residues. Germline CDR1 reads MRHNA; CDR2 reads SNTAGT. V was cut by 6 bases and J by 0 bases, with 8 bases left in between. CDR3 coding DNA: TGTGCCAGCAGACGTGGGCTGAACACTGAAGCTTTCTTT. Amino acids: CASRRGLNTEAFF.

The CDR3 region is CASKNRLAASEQYF. Written as DNA, the CDR3 is TGTGCCAGTAAAAATAGGCTAGCGGCTTCCGAGCAGTACTTC. V gene TRBV19 combines with J gene TRBJ2-7, with TRBD2 identical over 7 bases. This CDR3 has 14 residues. The V segment lost 7 bases and the J segment 6 bases; nucleotides outside the gene matches: 12. In germline, CDR1 is LNHDA, CDR2 SQIVND (reference sequence).

The CDR3 reads CASSVHGSSYNEQFF. DNA for the CDR3: TGTGCCAGCAGCGTCCACGGGAGCTCCTACAATGAGCAGTTCTTC. The chain carries TRBV7-3 and TRBJ2-1; maybe TRBD2 (6 bases). Germline-derived CDR1 and CDR2 are SGHTA and FQGTGA. This CDR3 has 15 residues. V was cut by 5 bases and J by 0 bases, with 11 bases left in between.

The CDR3, as DNA: TGTGCCAGCAGCCAAGTTGGAAACACCATATATTTT. Translation gives CASSQVGNTIYF. The gene calls are TRBV14 and TRBJ1-3; D remains ambiguous. With 1 base removed from V and 3 bases from J, the gap between germline ends came to 1 base. The CDR3 has 12 amino acids. The germline gives CDR1 SGHDN, CDR2 FVKESK.

V usage is TRBV7-2 and J usage is TRBJ1-1; 8 bases are shared with TRBD1. The germline V gene has CDR1 SGHTA and CDR2 FQGNSA. After removal of 2 bases from V and 3 bases from J, the junction contained 2 bases not matched to a gene. The CDR3 extends over 14 amino acids. The CDR3 sequence is CASSLNRGYTEAFF. CDR3 nucleotides: TGTGCCAGCAGCTTAAACAGGGGGTACACTGAAGCTTTCTTT.

Written as DNA, the CDR3 is TGTGCCTGGAAGGAGGGGAACACAGATACGCAGTATTTT. Amino acid sequence: CAWKEGNTDTQYF. V is TRBV30 and J is TRBJ2-3, with a possible D match to TRBD2 (6 bases). The V gene's germline CDR1 is GTSNPN and CDR2 SVGIG (reference sequence). The V and J ends lost 4 bases and 2 bases respectively, with 10 bases between them. The CDR3 is made up of 13 amino acids.

The chain carries TRBV7-8 and TRBJ1-5; 7 bases align to TRBD1. With 5 bases clipped from V and 7 bases from J, the junction kept 11 bases outside the gene matches. The CDR3 totals 15 residues. Germline CDR1 and CDR2: SGHVS and FQNEAQ. The CDR3 DNA is TGTGCCAGCAGCGCCGACAGGGTAGGTCGGCAGCCCCAGCATTTT. Protein product: CASSADRVGRQPQHF.

V is TRBV21-1 and J is TRBJ2-5; the table assigns TRBD1, which was not confirmed against the DNA. TRBV21-1 counts as a pseudogene. CDR3 length equals 14 residues. CDR3 coding DNA: TGTGCCAGCAGCACCGCCGTGGCTCGAGAGACCCAGTACTTC. Its protein product is CASSTAVARETQYF.

The V call is TRBV19, the J call TRBJ1-4; D is perhaps TRBD1 (5 bases). CDR1 and CDR2 (germline): LNHDA, SQIVND (reference sequence). Trimming shortened V by 8 bases and J by 7 bases, and 14 bases separated the two germline ends. The CDR3 consists of 13 residues. CDR3 sequence (DNA): TGTGCCAGTCGGGACCTGGGGATTGAAAAACTGTTTTTT. Translating gives CASRDLGIEKLFF.

The rearrangement uses TRBV27 and TRBJ2-7, with TRBD2 matching 11 bases. Trimming removed 4 bases from V and 2 bases from J; junction bases left unmatched: 4. Germline CDR1 and CDR2: MNHEY and SMNVEV (reference sequence). The CDR3 has 15 amino acids. CDR3 DNA sequence: TGTGCCAGCAGTTCCACTAGCGGGAGCCCCTACGAGCAGTACTTC. Amino acid sequence: CASSSTSGSPYEQYF.

The V and J genes are TRBV21-1 and TRBJ2-3; TRBD1 is taken as the D call from the table, unchecked against the DNA. TRBV21-1 is flagged as a pseudogene. The CDR3 is 16 amino acids. CDR3 nucleotides: TGTGCCAGCAGCAAGGGGGCTACTCATAGCACAGATACGCAGTATTTT. Translation gives CASSKGATHSTDTQYF.

Worth noting for this clone: One end of the junction varies from germline; a read error may be responsible. The rearrangement joins TRBV19 to TRBJ2-3; D gene ambiguous. This CDR3 is 15 amino acids long. Germline V gene data show CDR1 as LNHDA and CDR2 as SQIVND (reference sequence). The CDR3 reads CASSSPSGSTDTQYF. As DNA, the CDR3 is TGTGCCAGTAGTAGCCCCTCGGGCAGCACCGATACGCAGTATTTT.

The CDR3 loop is CASSYSKQGDYGYTF. The DNA for the CDR3 is TGTGCCAGCAGTTACTCGAAACAGGGAGACTATGGCTACACCTTC. The gene calls are TRBV6-5 and TRBJ1-2; D is possibly TRBD1 (6 bases). Trimming shortened V by 0 bases and J by 3 bases, and 11 bases separated the two germline ends. CDR1 is MNHEY and CDR2 is SVGAGI in the germline V gene. This CDR3 is 15 amino acids long.

The rearrangement joins TRBV7-9 to TRBJ1-1; D gene uncertain. This CDR3 region has 13 residues. V lost 1 base and J lost 6, with 9 bases in between. Per the germline V gene, CDR1 is SEHNR and CDR2 is FQNEAQ (reference sequence). CDR3 protein: CASSLDFLAEAFF. CDR3 nucleotide sequence: TGTGCCAGCAGCTTAGACTTTCTAGCTGAAGCTTTCTTT.

This chain uses TRBV2 with TRBJ1-6, with D possibly TRBD1 on 5 matching bases. Trimming took 6 bases from V and 5 from J, leaving 11 bases between them. Germline loops: CDR1 SNHLY, CDR2 FYNNEI. The CDR3 loop spans 14 amino acids. The CDR3 reads CASRGDSNNSPLHF. The CDR3, as DNA: TGTGCCAGCAGAGGTGACAGTAATAATTCACCCCTCCACTTT.

The chain uses TRBV7-3 and TRBJ1-1, with D possibly matching TRBD1 (6 bases). Trimming removed 4 bases at V and 6 bases at J, with 12 bases between. Germline V gene data show CDR1 as SGHTA and CDR2 as FQGTGA. This CDR3 spans 13 amino acids. In DNA form, the CDR3 reads TGTGCCAGCAGCTCCATCCCAGGGGCTGAAGCTTTCTTT. Its protein is CASSSIPGAEAFF.

This chain uses TRBV18 with TRBJ2-5; D perhaps matches TRBD2 (5 bases). This CDR3 contains 14 residues. CDR1 and CDR2 from the germline V gene are KGHSH and LQKENI. V dropped 3 bases and J dropped 1 base, with 9 bases sitting between them. The CDR3 bases are TGTGCCAGCTCACCCGGACTGGGCCAAGAGACCCAGTACTTC. Protein: CASSPGLGQETQYF.

This chain uses TRBV3-1 (or the pseudogene TRBV3-2) with TRBJ2-3; weak D call: TRBD2 (5 bases). Germline-derived CDR1 and CDR2 are LGHDT and YNNKEL (reference sequence). Trimming took 3 bases from V and 3 from J, leaving 10 bases between them. CDR3 size: 14 residues. The CDR3 DNA follows: TGTGCCAGCAGCCATCGGGAACGGACAGATACGCAGTATTTT. Translated, it gives CASSHRERTDTQYF.

About this clone itself: Distinct nucleotide sequences in the sample also encode this CDR3. The genes are TRBV29-1 and TRBJ1-1, with D maybe TRBD1 (6 bases). Germline V gene data show CDR1 as SQVTM and CDR2 as ANQGSEA. Trimming left V 6 bases short and J 1 base short, with 9 bases between. CDR3 length: 12 residues. In DNA, the CDR3 is TGCAGCGTGGGAGGGGGGAACACTGAAGCTTTCTTT. It translates to CSVGGGNTEAFF.

The chain joins TRBV24-1 to TRBJ1-2; 7 bases are a match to TRBD1. CDR1 is KGHDR and CDR2 is SFDVKD in the germline V gene. After removal of 4 bases from V and 4 bases from J, the junction contained 5 bases not matched to a gene. The CDR3 totals 14 residues. The CDR3 coding sequence is TGTGCCACCAGTGACCCGGGACAGCCCTATGGCTACACCTTC. It is translated as CATSDPGQPYGYTF.

V and J are TRBV5-5 and TRBJ2-1; weak D call: TRBD2 (5 bases). Deletions cut 4 bases from V and 7 bases from J, with 12 bases between. Germline-derived CDR1 and CDR2 are SGHKS and YYEKEE (reference sequence). This CDR3 has 13 residues. The CDR3 loop reads CASSAEVLNEQFF. The CDR3, as DNA: TGTGCCAGCAGCGCGGAGGTCCTGAATGAGCAGTTCTTC.